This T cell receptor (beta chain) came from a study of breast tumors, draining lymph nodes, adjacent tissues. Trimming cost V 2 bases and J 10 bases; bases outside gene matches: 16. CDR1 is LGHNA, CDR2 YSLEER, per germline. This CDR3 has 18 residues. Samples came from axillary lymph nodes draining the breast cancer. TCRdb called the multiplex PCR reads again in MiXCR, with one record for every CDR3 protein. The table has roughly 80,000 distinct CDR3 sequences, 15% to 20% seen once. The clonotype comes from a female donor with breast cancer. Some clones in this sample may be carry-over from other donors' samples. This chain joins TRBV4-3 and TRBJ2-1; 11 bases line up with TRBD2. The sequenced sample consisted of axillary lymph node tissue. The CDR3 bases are TGCGCCAGCAGCCAATACCCTATAGCGGGAGGGCCCGGGGGCGAGCAGTTCTTC. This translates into CASSQYPIAGGPGGEQFF.